The 5 T cell receptor beta chains below all came from one sample that was sequenced in a study of blood T cell repertoires in COVID-19 (dated by TCRdb to the early 2020s). Receptor libraries were prepared by the immunoSEQ multiplex PCR assay. Imported from immuneACCESS, the table was reduced by TCRdb to in-frame sequences with V and J called. These copies leave out some clones; in studies compared against another copy, an unresolved V gene accounts for under half, and the cause of the remainder is not known. The sample profile shows 350,000 to 550,000 clones; 80% to 90% of them were found once. Of the sample, roughly 1.1% falls within the top ten clones. The sample consisted of PBMCs or T cells enriched from blood (not recorded which). The source of these receptors is a man younger than 45 who had recovered from COVID-19.

J is TRBJ2-1 and V is TRBV19, with 7 bases matching TRBD2. J gave up 2 bases and V 4 bases, and 11 bases lay outside the gene matches. In germline, CDR1 is LNHDA, CDR2 SQIVND (reference sequence). The CDR3 has 17 residues. The CDR3 DNA follows: TGTGCCAGTAGTAACCCCCCGCTCGGGGGGACCTACAATGAGCAGTTCTTC. Its protein product is CASSNPPLGGTYNEQFF. The complete variable domain, with remaining parts taken from reference TRBV19 and TRBJ2-1, reads DGGITQSPKYLFRKEGQNVTLSCEQNLNHDAMYWYRQDPGQGLRLIYYSQIVNDFQKGDIAEGYSVSREKKESFPLTVTSAQKNPTAFYLCASSNPPLGGTYNEQFFGPGTRLTVL.

The chain joins TRBV4-1 to TRBJ2-5; 11 bases are a match to TRBD2. The germline CDR1 and CDR2 sequences are MGHRA and YSYEKL. Trimming removed 3 bases from V and 2 bases from J; junction bases left unmatched: 5. The CDR3 has 16 residues. The CDR3 region is CASSQETSGNQETQYF. CDR3 nucleotides: TGCGCCAGCAGCCAGGAGACTAGCGGGAATCAAGAGACCCAGTACTTC.

This clone was seen a single time. V is TRBV6-1 and J is TRBJ2-5, with TRBD1 identical over 10 bases. Per germline, CDR1 MNHNS and CDR2 SASEGT. The CDR3 is 16 amino acids. After removal of 0 bases from V and 5 bases from J, the junction contained 6 bases not matched to a gene. The CDR3 reads CASSEALGQGSETQYF. Here the CDR3 DNA reads TGTGCCAGCAGTGAAGCGCTGGGACAGGGGAGTGAGACCCAGTACTTC.

The chain employs TRBV28 and TRBJ1-2; D is possibly TRBD1 (6 bases). The CDR3 loop spans 15 amino acids. Germline CDR1 and CDR2: MDHEN and SYDVKM. Trimming left V 1 base short and J 7 bases short, with 16 bases between. This CDR3 is CASSLFSAGAGGYTF. CDR3 in DNA: TGTGCCAGCAGTTTATTTTCGGCGGGGGCCGGTGGCTACACCTTC.

This clone was recorded once. The DNA for the CDR3 is TGTGCCAGCAGTTCCCTAAAGCAGGGGGTCCTCCACGAGCAGTACTTC. Translating gives CASSSLKQGVLHEQYF. The chain has TRBV27 and TRBJ2-7, with 7 bases fitting TRBD1. Germline CDR1 and CDR2: MNHEY and SMNVEV (reference sequence). With V trimmed by 4 bases and J by 5 bases, 14 bases remained unmatched. The CDR3 loop spans 16 amino acids.